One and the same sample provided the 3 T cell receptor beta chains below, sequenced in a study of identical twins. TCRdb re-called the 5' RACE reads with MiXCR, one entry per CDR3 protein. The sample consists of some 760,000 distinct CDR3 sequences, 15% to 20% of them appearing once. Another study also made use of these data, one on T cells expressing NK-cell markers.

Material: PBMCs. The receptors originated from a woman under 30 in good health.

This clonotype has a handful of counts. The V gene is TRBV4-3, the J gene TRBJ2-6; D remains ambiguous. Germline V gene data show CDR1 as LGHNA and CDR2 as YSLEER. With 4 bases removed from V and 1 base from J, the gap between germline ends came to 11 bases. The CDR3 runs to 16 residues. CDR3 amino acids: CASSRYGESGANVLTF. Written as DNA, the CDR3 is TGCGCCAGCAGCCGGTACGGAGAGTCTGGGGCCAACGTCCTGACTTTC.

The CDR3 DNA sequence: TGTGCCAGTAACCGGCGGGAGGGAACTGCTCAGCCCCAGCATTTT. Residues: CASNRREGTAQPQHF. This chain links TRBV19 with TRBJ1-5; D unclear. CDR1 is LNHDA and CDR2 is SQIVND in the germline V gene (reference sequence). V gave up 7 bases and J gave up 6 bases, with 19 bases separating them. CDR3 length: 15 amino acids.

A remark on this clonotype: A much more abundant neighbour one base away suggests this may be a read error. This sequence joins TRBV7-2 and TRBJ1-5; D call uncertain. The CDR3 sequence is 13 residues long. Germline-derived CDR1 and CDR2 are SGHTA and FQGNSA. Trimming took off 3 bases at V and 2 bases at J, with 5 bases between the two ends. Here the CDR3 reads CASSFGRNQPQHF. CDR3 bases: TGTGCCAGCAGCTTCGGCCGCAATCAGCCCCAGCATTTT.